This passage covers 26 T cell receptor beta chains from one sample sequenced in a study of kidney transplant recipient with SARS-CoV-2 infection. TCRdb passed the reads through MiXCR, listing each CDR3 protein once. Among fewer than 250,000 distinct CDR3 sequences listed, around 26% were seen once. The sequencing used a blood sample, collected at baseline and around day 110 from a kidney transplant recipient. Every receptor here comes from a young adult male patient who had COVID-19 and was a kidney transplant recipient. Some T cells may be the graft donor's.

The table lists this clonotype with many counts. V is TRBV20-1 and J is TRBJ1-2; D not certain. Germline V gene data show CDR1 as DFQATT and CDR2 as SNEGSKA (reference sequence). The V end was cut by 5 bases, the J end by 4 bases, with 23 bases between. This CDR3 has 16 residues. This CDR3 is CSAWRWLFRKTYGYTF. The CDR3 DNA is TGCAGTGCTTGGCGCTGGCTGTTTCGAAAGACCTATGGCTACACCTTC.

This clonotype was counted ten times or more. Written as DNA, the CDR3 is TGTGCCAGCAGTCTCTTTTGCTGCATCGGAAAGACCTATGGCTACACCTTC. Translating gives CASSLFCCIGKTYGYTF. The J gene is TRBJ1-2, the V gene TRBV6-2 or TRBV6-3; D unresolved. The length of the CDR3 is 17 residues. The V gene's germline CDR1 is MNHEY and CDR2 SVGEGT. V gave up 5 bases and J gave up 4 bases, with 23 bases separating them.

This clonotype was counted many times. This chain links TRBV3-1 with TRBJ1-1; D ambiguous. Trimming pared 5 bases from V and 4 bases from J, leaving 23 bases between. Germline V gene lookup returns CDR1 LGHDT and CDR2 YNNKEL (reference sequence). The CDR3 is 17 residues long. CDR3 sequence: CASSAYDPISIRTEAFF. The CDR3 DNA reads as TGTGCCAGCAGCGCATATGATCCCATTTCAATTCGCACTGAAGCTTTCTTT.

This clonotype was detected once. A much more abundant neighbour one base away suggests this may be a read error. The V call is TRBV27, the J call TRBJ1-1, with 7 nucleotides matching TRBD1. This CDR3 contains 11 residues. Germline CDR1 and CDR2: MNHEY and SMNVEV (reference sequence). The CDR3 nucleotides are TGTGTCAGCAGTGCACAGGGGCGGGCTTTCTTT. Protein sequence: CVSSAQGRAFF.

This clonotype has ten or more counts. The rearrangement uses TRBV12-5 and TRBJ1-4, with 7 bases fitting TRBD1. Per germline, CDR1 LGHNT and CDR2 FRNRAP. After removal of 0 bases from V and 4 bases from J, the junction contained 5 bases not matched to a gene. CDR3 length: 16 amino acids. CDR3 in amino acids: CASGLVLGTVNEKLFF. CDR3 coding DNA: TGTGCTAGTGGTTTGGTACTTGGGACAGTTAATGAAAAACTGTTTTTT.

The J gene is TRBJ2-1, the V gene TRBV20-1; 13 bases are shared with TRBD2. Germline CDR1 and CDR2: DFQATT and SNEGSKA (reference sequence). Germline trimming cut 2 bases from V and 8 bases from J; bases unmatched to any gene: 12. This CDR3 is 17 amino acids long. DNA of the CDR3: TGCAGTGCTAGAATCCCAACGGGGACTAGCGGGGCGGATGAGCAGTTCTTC. Its protein is CSARIPTGTSGADEQFF.

This clonotype was counted ten times or more. This chain uses TRBV20-1 with TRBJ2-7, with 7 bases that match TRBD1. The CDR3 consists of 14 residues. Trimming took 4 bases from V and 2 from J; bases not matched to a gene: 8. CDR1 is DFQATT and CDR2 is SNEGSKA in the germline V gene (reference sequence). The CDR3, as DNA: TGCAGTGCTACTCAGGGGGTAGCGACCTACGAGCAGTACTTC. It translates to CSATQGVATYEQYF.

This clonotype was seen more than once but under ten times. The chain recombines TRBV5-4 with TRBJ1-2; D ambiguous. The CDR3 is made up of 16 amino acids. Germline CDR1 is SGHNT and CDR2 is YYREEE (reference sequence). Trimming took 7 bases from V and 4 from J, leaving 23 bases between them. CDR3 sequence reads: CASGKCVPGKTYGYTF. CDR3 in DNA: TGTGCCAGCGGAAAGTGCGTACCAGGAAAGACCTATGGCTACACCTTC.

Points on this clonotype: Possible read error: a much larger clone is one base away. The DNA of the CDR3 is TGTGCCAGCAGTGAACTAGAGGAGGGGACCCAGTACTTC. This codes for CASSELEEGTQYF. The genes are TRBV2 and TRBJ2-5, with TRBD2 as a possible D gene (6 bases). The CDR3 runs 13 residues. Per the germline V gene, CDR1 is SNHLY and CDR2 is FYNNEI. With 2 bases removed from V and 7 bases from J, the gap between germline ends came to 11 bases.

There are many counts of this clonotype. The rearrangement joins TRBV20-1 to TRBJ2-3; the match to TRBD2 covers 7 bases. V shed 5 bases, J shed 4 bases, and the junction held 12 bases outside the gene matches. Germline CDR1 reads DFQATT; CDR2 reads SNEGSKA (reference sequence). The length of the CDR3 is 15 residues. The CDR3: CSAGDAGVRADTQYF. The CDR3 region has the DNA TGCAGTGCTGGGGACGCGGGAGTTCGCGCAGATACGCAGTATTTT.

The chain uses TRBV12-5 and TRBJ1-2, with D perhaps TRBD1 (5 bases). Germline V CDR1 and CDR2: LGHNT, FRNRAP. The ends were cut back, 4 bases at V and 4 bases at J, with 22 bases in the middle. The CDR3 runs 17 residues. CDR3 loop: CASGSGRLQGKTYGYTF. The CDR3 region has the DNA TGTGCTAGTGGTTCGGGACGTTTGCAGGGAAAGACCTATGGCTACACCTTC.

In this sample, this clonotype turned up a few times. At one boundary the junction diverges from the germline segment, which might be a read error. The V and J genes are TRBV7-9 and TRBJ2-1, with TRBD2 matching 11 bases. The CDR3 covers 12 residues. Germline CDR1 SEHNR, CDR2 FQNEAQ (reference sequence). The CDR3 is CASSLAVAGGWF. The CDR3 DNA sequence: TGTGCCAGCAGCTTAGCAGTAGCGGGAGGGTGGTTC.

This clonotype appeared many times. The V call is TRBV12-3 or TRBV12-4, the J call TRBJ1-2; no definite D call. Deletions cut 5 bases from V and 4 bases from J, with 23 bases between. This CDR3 has 17 amino acids. The CDR3 nucleotides are TGTGCCAGCAGTGTAGATGCCAGCTTCCGAAAGACCTATGGCTACACCTTC. Its protein product is CASSVDASFRKTYGYTF.

Notes on this clonotype: A much larger clone differs from this one at a single base, so this may be a read error. A read error is likely, as this CDR3 ends without the conserved phenylalanine or tryptophan. J is TRBJ1-5 and V is TRBV7-2, with 8 bases lining up with TRBD1. Germline CDR1 reads SGHTA; CDR2 reads FQGNSA. This CDR3 spans 14 amino acids. V dropped 5 bases and J dropped 7; count of bases not matched to a gene: 7. CDR3 coding DNA: TGTGCCAGCAGCCGCAGGGGGCTAGGGCAGCCCCAGCATCTT. It is translated as CASSRRGLGQPQHL.

Comments on this clonotype: This may be a read error, as it is one base from a much larger clone. The chain recombines TRBV2 with TRBJ2-2; a possible D gene is TRBD1 (5 bases). The germline CDR1 and CDR2 sequences are SNHLY and FYNNEI. The CDR3 has 16 amino acids. Trimming shortened V by 4 bases and J by 4 bases, and 16 bases separated the two germline ends. Here the CDR3 DNA reads TGTGCCAGCAGTGTTACGGCAGGGTCGGGCACCGGGGAGCTGTTTTTT. It specifies CASSVTAGSGTGELFF.

In its sample, this clonotype was seen many times. The chain uses TRBV30 and TRBJ1-2; perhaps TRBD1 as D (6 bases). Trimming cost V 5 bases and J 2 bases, with 9 bases left between them. CDR3 size: 12 residues. From germline, CDR1 is GTSNPN and CDR2 SVGIG (reference sequence). As DNA, the CDR3 is TGTGCCTGGGGTGACAGGAACTATGGCTACACCTTC. Translation gives CAWGDRNYGYTF.

About this clonotype itself: A much larger clone lies a single base off, so this may be a read error. The chain links TRBV8-2 to TRBJ2-6. TRBV8-2 is classified as a pseudogene. The CDR3 covers 17 residues. CDR3 nucleotide sequence: TGTGGCAGCGTTCCAAGGATAACACGAAGTCGGGCCAACGTCCTGACTTTC. It encodes CGSVPRITRSRANVLTF.

Only a few counts were recorded for this clonotype. One end of the junction fails to match germline, which may point to a read error. The V gene is TRBV4-1, the J gene TRBJ2-7; 7 nucleotides align to TRBD1. The CDR3 covers 11 residues. Germline loops: CDR1 MGHRA, CDR2 YSYEKL. CDR3: CAGRQGTEQYF. DNA of the CDR3: TGCGCCGGCAGACAGGGTACCGAGCAGTACTTC.

In its sample, this clonotype was seen many times. The chain employs TRBV3-1 and TRBJ2-5; D is ambiguous. This CDR3 comprises 17 residues. Trimming shortened V by 4 bases and J by 5 bases, and 23 bases separated the two germline ends. Germline CDR1 reads LGHDT; CDR2 reads YNNKEL (reference sequence). CDR3 protein: CASSPLAPISFSETQYF. The CDR3 DNA is TGTGCCAGCAGCCCTCTCGCTCCCATTTCTTTCTCTGAGACCCAGTACTTC.

This clonotype came up many times. The chain links TRBV6-2 or TRBV6-3 to TRBJ1-1; TRBD1 aligns across 7 bases. This CDR3 is 14 amino acids long. The V gene's germline CDR1 is MNHEY and CDR2 SVGEGT. The junction had 5 bases not matched to a gene; V was cut back by 6 bases and J by 1 base. The CDR3 DNA reads as TGTGCCAGCAGGCTGACAGGGACGAACACTGAAGCTTTCTTT. Protein sequence: CASRLTGTNTEAFF.

This clonotype was seen a few times. This sequence joins TRBV7-9 and TRBJ2-5; 11 bases match TRBD2. The trim removed 6 bases at V and 2 bases at J, leaving 8 bases unmatched. Germline assignment: CDR1 SEHNR and CDR2 FQNEAQ (reference sequence). The CDR3 length is 16 residues. The CDR3 DNA reads TGTGCCAGCAGTCCCCGACTAGCGGGACGGCAAGAGACCCAGTACTTC. It specifies CASSPRLAGRQETQYF.

There are many counts of this clonotype. The J gene is TRBJ2-3, the V gene TRBV7-3; weak D call: TRBD1 (5 bases). V lost 2 bases and J 6 bases, leaving 15 bases between the germline ends. Germline V lookup: CDR1 SGHTA, CDR2 FQGTGA. This CDR3 comprises 15 residues. The CDR3 DNA is TGTGCCAGCAGCTTAGTTCTGGGGCCGCTTGATACGCAGTATTTT. It is translated as CASSLVLGPLDTQYF.

Comments on this clonotype: With a much larger clone just one base away, this may be a read error. The J gene is TRBJ2-7, the V gene TRBV3-1; D ambiguous. Near its end, the DNA agrees better with TRBJ2-5, so the J call may be wrong. CDR3 size: 17 residues. From germline, CDR1 is LGHDT and CDR2 YNNKEL (reference sequence). This CDR3 reads CAGSEARPISFSETQYF. For the CDR3, the DNA is TGTGCCGGCAGCGAGGCGCGTCCCATTTCTTTCTCTGAGACCCAGTACTTC.

This rearrangement joins TRBV5-4 to TRBJ1-4; possibly TRBD1 for D (6 bases). The CDR3 consists of 14 residues. CDR1 and CDR2 from the germline V gene are SGHNT and YYREEE (reference sequence). Trimming shortened V by 5 bases and J by 4 bases, and 12 bases separated the two germline ends. CDR3 sequence (DNA): TGTGCCAGCAGTGCACAGGGAGTTAATGAAAAACTGTTTTTT. Encoded protein: CASSAQGVNEKLFF. Drawing the rest from reference TRBV5-4 and TRBJ1-4, the complete variable domain is ETGVTQSPTHLIKTRGQQVTLRCSSQSGHNTVSWYQQALGQGPQFIFQYYREEENGRGNFPPRFSGLQFPNYSSELNVNALELDDSALYLCASSAQGVNEKLFFGSGTQLSVL.

A word on this clonotype: This may come from a read error, since a much larger clone is one base off. The chain is built from TRBV20-1 and TRBJ2-5; D is tentatively TRBD1 or TRBD2 (5 bases each). The assigned J gene may be wrong: the sequence end matches TRBJ2-7 better. CDR1 is DFQATT, CDR2 SNEGSKA, per germline (reference sequence). The CDR3 has 15 residues. The CDR3, as DNA: TGCAGTGCTAGTGATAATGGGGACCCATCCTACGAGCAGTACTTC. It translates to CSASDNGDPSYEQYF.

Comment on this clonotype: It may be a read error: a sequence one base away is much more abundant. The CDR3 reads CASSWAASGNTEVFF. The CDR3 coding sequence is TGCGCCAGCAGCTGGGCGGCCTCAGGGAACACTGAAGTTTTCTTT. The genes are TRBV5-1 and TRBJ1-1, with D perhaps TRBD1 (5 bases). CDR1 and CDR2 from the germline V gene are SGHRS and YFSETQ. The CDR3 runs to 15 residues. Combining the CDR3 with reference TRBV5-1 and TRBJ1-1 gives the whole variable domain KAGVTQTPRYLIKTRGQQVTLSCSPISGHRSVSWYQQTPGQGLQFLFEYFSETQRNKGNFPGRFSGRQFSNSRSEMNVSTLELGDSALYLCASSWAASGNTEVFFGQGTRLTVV.